The 32 T cell receptor beta chains in this list originate from one sample, sequenced in a study of T cell responses to AZD1222 COVID-19 vaccine. Libraries were prepared by immunoSEQ multiplex PCR; TCRdb keeps only in-frame clonotypes and omits some of them. The sample yields 130,000 or so clones, approximately 86% seen once. Sequenced material: peripheral blood, taken on day 0 of AZD1222 vaccination. These TCRs come from an adult in good health.

The V call is TRBV21-1, the J call TRBJ2-7; the D call TRBD1 from the table was never checked on the DNA. TRBV21-1 is designated a pseudogene. The CDR3 covers 16 residues. DNA for the CDR3: TGTGCCAGCAGTCCGTTCCGGGACAAAACCCCCTACGAGCAGTACTTC. Translated: CASSPFRDKTPYEQYF.

This chain uses TRBV9 with TRBJ1-2; D not certain. CDR1 is SGDLS and CDR2 is YYNGEE in the germline V gene. The CDR3 is 15 amino acids. V lost 3 bases to trimming and J lost 0 bases, with 12 bases between them. The CDR3, as DNA: TGTGCCAGCAGCGCGTTCTTGGGAGCTAACTATGGCTACACCTTC. Translation: CASSAFLGANYGYTF.

This chain links TRBV7-8 with TRBJ1-5, with 7 bases identical to TRBD1. Germline V gene sequence: CDR1 SGHVS, CDR2 FQNEAQ. V lost 5 bases to trimming and J lost 0 bases; unmatched junction nucleotides: 10. This CDR3 contains 17 residues. The CDR3 sequence: CASSEGARMDSNQPQHF. CDR3 DNA sequence: TGTGCCAGCAGCGAGGGGGCCCGGATGGATAGCAATCAGCCCCAGCATTTT.

The rearrangement joins TRBV4-2 to TRBJ2-1; D not resolved. The CDR3 is 19 residues long. Germline values: CDR1 LGHNA, CDR2 YNFKEQ. Trimming shortened V by 1 base and J by 0 bases, and 19 bases separated the two germline ends. CDR3 coding DNA: TGTGCCAGCAGCCAAGCGGATAGAACCTTTTCGAGCTCCTACAATGAGCAGTTCTTC. Translated, it gives CASSQADRTFSSSYNEQFF.

The chain is built from TRBV5-8 and TRBJ1-1; D uncertain. This CDR3 spans 14 amino acids. Germline V gives CDR1 SGHTS, CDR2 YDEGEE. V lost 2 bases, J lost 1 base, and 9 bases lay in between. CDR3 sequence (DNA): TGTGCCAGCAGCTTTTTCCGGGCGAACACTGAAGCTTTCTTT. It translates to CASSFFRANTEAFF.

The V call is TRBV25-1, the J call TRBJ1-1; D unresolved. Germline V gene sequence: CDR1 MGHDK, CDR2 SYGVNS. Trimming pared 2 bases from V and 6 bases from J, leaving 13 bases between. The CDR3 spans 14 residues. CDR3 amino acids: CASSELGWSAEAFF. The CDR3, as DNA: TGTGCCAGCAGTGAACTGGGGTGGTCGGCTGAAGCTTTCTTT.

The rearrangement links TRBV5-4 to TRBJ2-3, with 12 positions matching TRBD2. V lost 4 bases and J lost 2; bases outside the gene matches: 5. Germline CDR1 SGHNT, CDR2 YYREEE (reference sequence). CDR3 size: 16 residues. The CDR3 nucleotides read TGTGCCAGCAGCCTGACTAGCGGGGGCTCCACAGATACGCAGTATTTT. The encoded protein is CASSLTSGGSTDTQYF.

The gene calls are TRBV14 and TRBJ2-5; D unresolved. Trimming shortened V by 0 bases and J by 2 bases, and 13 bases separated the two germline ends. CDR3 length: 16 residues. Germline CDR1 SGHDN, CDR2 FVKESK. CDR3 coding DNA: TGTGCCAGCAGCCAAGATTCGTCGACTTTACAAGAGACCCAGTACTTC. It specifies CASSQDSSTLQETQYF.

V usage is TRBV15 and J usage is TRBJ2-7, with D possibly being TRBD1 or TRBD2 (5 bases each). The V end lost 4 bases, the J end lost 3 bases, and 10 bases lay between the germline ends. Germline CDR1 is LNHNV and CDR2 is YYDKDF (reference sequence). The CDR3 extends over 13 amino acids. The CDR3 bases are TGTGCCACCAGCATGGGACGGGACTACGAGCAGTACTTC. This sequence encodes CATSMGRDYEQYF.

The chain links TRBV5-8 to TRBJ1-5, with a possible D match to TRBD1 (5 bases). The CDR3 is 13 residues long. V lost 4 bases, J lost 5 bases, and 10 bases lay in between. Germline CDR1 is SGHTS and CDR2 is YDEGEE. CDR3: CASSNGHYQPQHF. DNA of the CDR3: TGTGCCAGCAGCAATGGACATTATCAGCCCCAGCATTTT.

The V call is TRBV2, the J call TRBJ2-1, with 8 bases matching TRBD2. CDR1 and CDR2 (germline): SNHLY, FYNNEI. Trimming cost V 6 bases and J 7 bases; bases outside gene matches: 5. This CDR3 comprises 13 residues. The CDR3 DNA reads as TGTGCCAGCAGGGCGGGACTAGGGAATGAGCAGTTCTTC. It specifies CASRAGLGNEQFF.

This clone has more than one count but fewer than ten. V and J are TRBV11-2 and TRBJ2-7; weak D call: TRBD2 (5 bases). The CDR3 consists of 15 residues. Trimming pared 1 base from V and 3 bases from J, leaving 13 bases between. The germline V gene encodes CDR1 SGHAT and CDR2 FQNNGV. The DNA of the CDR3 is TGTGCCAGCAGCTTAGTGGGTCGGGATCACTACGAGCAGTACTTC. It is translated as CASSLVGRDHYEQYF.

V is TRBV2 and J is TRBJ1-2; TRBD1 might be the D (6 bases). Trimming removed 2 bases at V and 3 bases at J, with 13 bases between. There are 15 residues in the CDR3. The germline V gene has CDR1 SNHLY and CDR2 FYNNEI. CDR3 DNA: TGTGCCAGCAGTGAAATGGGCAGGGGTTACTATGGCTACACCTTC. This sequence encodes CASSEMGRGYYGYTF.

The chain recombines TRBV5-5 with TRBJ2-5, with 12 bases that match TRBD2. V lost 7 bases and J lost 4; bases outside the gene matches: 5. The V gene's germline CDR1 is SGHKS and CDR2 YYEKEE (reference sequence). The CDR3 spans 14 residues. The CDR3 spells CASGRLAGVETQYF. CDR3 sequence (DNA): TGTGCCAGCGGCAGACTAGCGGGAGTAGAGACCCAGTACTTC.

The gene calls are TRBV19 and TRBJ1-6; D is perhaps TRBD1 (5 bases). The CDR3 has 13 amino acids. V lost 10 bases and J 6 bases, leaving 13 bases between the germline ends. Germline CDR1 LNHDA, CDR2 SQIVND (reference sequence). The CDR3 nucleotides read TGTGCCACCTCGCGGGGCCCTAATTCACCCCTCCACTTT. Protein product: CATSRGPNSPLHF.

J is TRBJ2-2 and V is TRBV4-2; 13 positions match TRBD2. This CDR3 is built from 17 residues. Germline V gene lookup returns CDR1 LGHNA and CDR2 YNFKEQ. V was pared by 1 base and J by 6 bases, with 5 bases of the junction left unmatched. For the CDR3, the DNA is TGTGCCAGCAGCCAAGGGACTAGCGGGGGAGAATCCGGGGAGCTGTTTTTT. Translating it yields CASSQGTSGGESGELFF.

The CDR3 reads CASSIGRGAYEQYF. CDR3 nucleotide sequence: TGTGCCAGTAGTATTGGGAGGGGAGCCTACGAGCAGTACTTC. The chain has TRBV19 and TRBJ2-7; 7 bases line up with TRBD2. The V segment lost 3 bases and the J segment 2 bases; nucleotides outside the gene matches: 4. This CDR3 spans 14 amino acids. Per the germline V gene, CDR1 is LNHDA and CDR2 is SQIVND (reference sequence).

V gene TRBV7-9 combines with J gene TRBJ2-4; 8 bases map to TRBD2. V shed 10 bases and J 9 bases; nucleotides not matched to a gene: 5. This CDR3 is built from 11 residues. CDR1 and CDR2 (germline): SEHNR, FQNEAQ (reference sequence). The DNA for the CDR3 is TGTGCCATCGAGCGGGGGAGCATTCAGTACTTC. It is translated as CAIERGSIQYF.

The chain carries TRBV19 and TRBJ2-3, with D unclear. CDR1 is LNHDA and CDR2 is SQIVND in the germline V gene (reference sequence). V shed 4 bases and J shed 2 bases, with 7 bases lying between them. There are 13 residues in the CDR3. CDR3 in amino acids: CASSTPDTDTQYF. The DNA of the CDR3 is TGTGCCAGTAGTACACCTGACACAGATACGCAGTATTTT.

V and J are TRBV6-5 and TRBJ1-2; the D is unclear. Germline-derived CDR1 and CDR2 are MNHEY and SVGAGI. The CDR3 totals 14 residues. Trimming took 2 bases from V and 0 from J, leaving 7 bases between them. As DNA, the CDR3 is TGTGCCAGCAGTTACACATATCCTAACTATGGCTACACCTTC. This sequence encodes CASSYTYPNYGYTF.

The V gene is TRBV28, the J gene TRBJ2-7, with TRBD1 identical over 9 bases. CDR3 length: 15 residues. The germline CDR1 and CDR2 sequences are MDHEN and SYDVKM. The V segment lost 4 bases and the J segment 2 bases; nucleotides outside the gene matches: 6. Here the CDR3 reads CASSSPWTGAYEQYF. The CDR3 nucleotides are TGTGCCAGCAGTTCGCCGTGGACAGGGGCCTACGAGCAGTACTTC.

The rearrangement joins TRBV27 to TRBJ2-7, with a weak D call TRBD1 (6 bases). The CDR3 has 13 amino acids. V shed 2 bases and J shed 2 bases, with 7 bases lying between them. Germline V CDR1 and CDR2: MNHEY, SMNVEV (reference sequence). In nucleotides, the CDR3 is TGTGCCAGCAGTTTACAGGGGCCCTACGAGCAGTACTTC. Its translation: CASSLQGPYEQYF.

A few counts support this clone. The genes are TRBV3-1 (or the pseudogene TRBV3-2) and TRBJ1-5, with no clear D. The V gene lost 3 bases and the J gene lost 5 bases, with 5 bases spanning the gap. Germline lookup yields CDR1 LGHDT and CDR2 YNNKEL (reference sequence). This CDR3 contains 12 residues. The chain's CDR3 is CASSHNDQPQHF. The CDR3 DNA follows: TGTGCCAGCAGCCACAATGATCAGCCCCAGCATTTT.

The gene calls are TRBV5-6 and TRBJ1-1; perhaps TRBD1 as D (5 bases). Between the trimmed V and J ends, which lost 4 bases and 7 bases, there was a span of 17 bases. Germline values: CDR1 SGHDT, CDR2 YYEEEE. The CDR3 runs to 14 residues. The CDR3 bases are TGTGCCAGCAGCGCGCTTTTCGGGGGAAGTGAAGCTTTCTTT. Encoded protein: CASSALFGGSEAFF.

The genes are TRBV3-1 (or the pseudogene TRBV3-2) and TRBJ1-5; D is undetermined. This CDR3 comprises 13 residues. Per germline, CDR1 LGHDT and CDR2 YNNKEL (reference sequence). V was clipped by 4 bases and J by 0 bases, with 4 bases between them. For the CDR3, the DNA is TGTGCCAGCAGCCGGGGTAGCAATCAGCCCCAGCATTTT. As protein: CASSRGSNQPQHF.

This chain links TRBV23-1 with TRBJ1-1, with 7 bases identical to TRBD1. TRBV23-1 falls under the ORF class, with uncertain function. The CDR3 consists of 14 residues. The V gene end was trimmed by 3 bases and the J gene end by 4 bases; junction bases not matched to a gene: 5. CDR3 residues: CASSHRQGGTEAFF. CDR3 DNA: TGCGCCAGCAGTCATCGTCAGGGGGGCACTGAAGCTTTCTTT.

The rearrangement links TRBV28 to TRBJ1-5; no clear D gene. The V gene lost 1 base and the J gene lost 6 bases, with 4 bases spanning the gap. CDR3 length: 12 amino acids. CDR1 is MDHEN, CDR2 SYDVKM, per germline. The CDR3 sequence is CASSLSGQPQHF. The CDR3 coding sequence is TGTGCCAGCAGTTTATCGGGTCAGCCCCAGCATTTT.

V gene TRBV5-8 combines with J gene TRBJ2-3, with 7 nucleotides matching TRBD2. From germline, CDR1 is SGHTS and CDR2 YDEGEE. The CDR3 totals 15 residues. V gave up 2 bases and J gave up 6 bases; unmatched junction bases: 9. The CDR3 sequence is CASSFGLVAGDTQYF. The CDR3, as DNA: TGTGCCAGCAGCTTCGGACTAGTCGCGGGCGATACGCAGTATTTT.

V is TRBV27 and J is TRBJ1-1, with 7 bases that match TRBD1. CDR1 is MNHEY, CDR2 SMNVEV, per germline (reference sequence). V trimming: 4 bases; J trimming: 13 bases; junction bases outside the gene matches: 9. The CDR3 contains 12 residues. The CDR3 sequence is CASSSTGTESFF. CDR3 sequence (DNA): TGTGCCAGCAGTTCGACCGGGACAGAAAGTTTCTTT.

Only a few counts were recorded for this clone. CDR3 DNA sequence: TGTGCCAGCAGCCCATTCCCCGGGGGAATCGCCGGGCTAAGCGGCTACACCTTC. As protein: CASSPFPGGIAGLSGYTF. This chain links TRBV7-2 with TRBJ1-2, with D tentatively TRBD1 (5 bases). This CDR3 region has 18 residues. With 5 bases removed from V and 8 bases from J, the gap between germline ends came to 30 bases. Germline values: CDR1 SGHTA, CDR2 FQGNSA.

This rearrangement joins TRBV11-2 to TRBJ2-2; TRBD1 might be the D (6 bases). Germline V lookup: CDR1 SGHAT, CDR2 FQNNGV. CDR3 length equals 18 residues. V was trimmed by 1 base and J by 3 bases, leaving 18 bases between them. The CDR3 protein is CASSLVRGRLRDTGELFF. In nucleotides, the CDR3 is TGTGCCAGCAGCTTAGTCAGGGGCAGGCTCCGGGACACCGGGGAGCTGTTTTTT.

The V gene is TRBV3-1 (or the pseudogene TRBV3-2), the J gene TRBJ2-3; no clear D. Between the trimmed V and J ends, which lost 0 bases and 7 bases, there was a span of 14 bases. Germline assignment: CDR1 LGHDT and CDR2 YNNKEL (reference sequence). The CDR3 spans 15 residues. CDR3 in amino acids: CASSQDGSSGNTQYF. In DNA form, the CDR3 reads TGTGCCAGCAGCCAAGATGGATCGTCTGGAAATACGCAGTATTTT.